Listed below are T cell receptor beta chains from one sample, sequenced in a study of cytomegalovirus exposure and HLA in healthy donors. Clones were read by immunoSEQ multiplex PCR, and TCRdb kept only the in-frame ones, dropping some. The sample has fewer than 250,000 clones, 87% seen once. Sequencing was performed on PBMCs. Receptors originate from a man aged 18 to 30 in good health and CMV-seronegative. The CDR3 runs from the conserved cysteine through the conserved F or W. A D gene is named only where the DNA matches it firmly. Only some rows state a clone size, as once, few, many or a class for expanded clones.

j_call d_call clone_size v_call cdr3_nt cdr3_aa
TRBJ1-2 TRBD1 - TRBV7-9 TGTGCCAGCAGCCCTGGACAGGGAGCCTCCGGCTATGGCTACACCTTC CASSPGQGASGYGYTF
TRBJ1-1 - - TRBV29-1 TGCAGCGTTGACGGGGGGCTGGAAGCTTTCTTT CSVDGGLEAFF
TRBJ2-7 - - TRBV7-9 TGTGCCAGCAAAGGGGGAGGGGGCGAGCAGTACTTC CASKGGGGEQYF
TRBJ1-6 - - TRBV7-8 TGTGCCAGCAGCCTTAGGGCGCGGGGGAATAATTCACCCCTCCACTTT CASSLRARGNNSPLHF
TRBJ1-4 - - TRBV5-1 TGCGCCAGCAGCTTGGGGGCAGTTGCAACTAATGAAAAACTGTTTTTT CASSLGAVATNEKLFF
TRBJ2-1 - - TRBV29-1 TGCAGCGTTTACGCACAAAGGCGGGATGAGCAGTTCTTC CSVYAQRRDEQFF
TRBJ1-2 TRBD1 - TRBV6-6 TGTGCCAGCAGTTACTTGCTAGGAGGACAGGGGGACGGCTACACCTTC CASSYLLGGQGDGYTF
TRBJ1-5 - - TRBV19 TGTGCCAGTAGTCCGGTTTGGCAGCCCCAGCATTTT CASSPVWQPQHF
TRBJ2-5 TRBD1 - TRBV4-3 TGCGCCAGCAGCCAAGCCCTAGGACAGGGCGGGGAGACCCAGTACTTC CASSQALGQGGETQYF
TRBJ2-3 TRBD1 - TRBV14 TGTGCCAGCAGCCAACCACTCTCAGACAGGGTGTATTTT CASSQPLSDRVYF
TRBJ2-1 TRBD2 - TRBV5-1 TGCGCCAGCAGCTTGGATCGGGAGGGGGAGTTCTTC CASSLDREGEFF
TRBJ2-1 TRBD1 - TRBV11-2 TGTGCCAGCAGCAAACAGGGGGCCTACAATGAGCAGTTCTTC CASSKQGAYNEQFF
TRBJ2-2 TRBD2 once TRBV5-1 TGCGCCAGCAGCTTTGGACTAGCGGGAGTCGGTGGGGAGCTGTTTTTT CASSFGLAGVGGELFF
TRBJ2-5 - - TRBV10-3 TGTGCCATCAGTGAATTTGCGGGTGGGGAGACCCAGTACTTC CAISEFAGGETQYF
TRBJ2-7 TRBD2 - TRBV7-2 TGTGCCAGCAGCCCCCGGACTAGCGGGGACCACGAGCAGTACTTC CASSPRTSGDHEQYF
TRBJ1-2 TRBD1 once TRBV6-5 TGTGCCAGCAGATATACCGGGACAGGGCACGGTGGCTACACCTTC CASRYTGTGHGGYTF
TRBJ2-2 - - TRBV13 TGTGCCAGCACTCAGGGGAGACTAGCAGGCTCCCGGGAGCTGTTTTTT CASTQGRLAGSRELFF
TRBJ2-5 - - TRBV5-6 TGTGCCAGCAGCTTGGTTGGGACACATCTCGAAGAGACCCAGTACTTC CASSLVGTHLEETQYF
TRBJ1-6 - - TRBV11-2 TGTGCCAGCAGCCCTCCTCTATTTAATTCACCCCTCCACTTT CASSPPLFNSPLHF
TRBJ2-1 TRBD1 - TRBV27 TGTGCCAGCAGTTTAGACCGGGACAGGGCTGGCAATGAGCAGTTCTTC CASSLDRDRAGNEQFF
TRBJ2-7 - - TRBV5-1 TGCGCCAGCAGCTTAAAAGGGAGCTACGAGCAGTACTTC CASSLKGSYEQYF
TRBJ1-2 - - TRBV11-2 TGTGCCAGCAGCCAACCAGGGAATCATGGCTACACCTTC CASSQPGNHGYTF
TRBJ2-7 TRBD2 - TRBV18 TGTGCCAGCTCACCCCTAGCGGGGGGGTACGAGCAGTACTTC CASSPLAGGYEQYF
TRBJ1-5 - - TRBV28 TGTGCCAGCAGCTGGCCCGGGGGGAATCAGCCCCAGCATTTT CASSWPGGNQPQHF
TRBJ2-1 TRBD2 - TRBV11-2 TGTGCCAGCAGCTTAGATTTAAGACTAGCGGGTGAGTTAACCTACAATGAGCAGTTCTTC CASSLDLRLAGELTYNEQFF
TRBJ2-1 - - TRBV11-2 TGTGCCAGCAGCTTAGTGAAACGGGGGACTGAGCAGTTCTTC CASSLVKRGTEQFF
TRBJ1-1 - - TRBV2 TGTGCCAGCAGTGAACAGTGGAACACTGAAGCTTTCTTT CASSEQWNTEAFF
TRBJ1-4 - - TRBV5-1 TGCGCCAGCAGCAATGGGAGGGCAACTAATGAAAAACTGTTTTTT CASSNGRATNEKLFF
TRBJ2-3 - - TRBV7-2 TGTGCCAGCAGCTTATACGGACAAGTCACAGATACGCAGTATTTT CASSLYGQVTDTQYF
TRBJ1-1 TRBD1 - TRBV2 TGTGCCAGCAGTGAAGCTTATCTTGGACAGGCCGATTCCGAAGCTTTCTTT CASSEAYLGQADSEAFF
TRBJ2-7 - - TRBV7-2 TGTGCCAGCAGGAAGGGGTGGGGTGGGGCTGACGAGCAGTACTTC CASRKGWGGADEQYF
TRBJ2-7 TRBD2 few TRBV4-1 TGCGCCAGCAGCCCCGGGACTAGCGGTAACTACGAGCAGTACTTC CASSPGTSGNYEQYF
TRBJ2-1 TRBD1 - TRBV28 TGTGCCACCGGGACAGGGGTGGAAAATGAGCAGTTCTTC CATGTGVENEQFF
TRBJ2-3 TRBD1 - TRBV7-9 TGTGCCAGCAGCTTAAGGAGGGACAGGGGGTCAGATACGCAGTATTTT CASSLRRDRGSDTQYF
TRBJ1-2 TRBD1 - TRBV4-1 TGCGCCAGCAGCCAAGAATGGACAGGGGTCCACTATGGCTACACCTTC CASSQEWTGVHYGYTF
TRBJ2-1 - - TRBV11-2 TGTGCCAGCAGTACGATGACACAGGGCCGGAATGAGCAGTTCTTC CASSTMTQGRNEQFF
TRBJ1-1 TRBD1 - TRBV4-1 TGCGCCAGCAGCCACAATATCCTCCTACAGGGGGAAGCTTTCTTT CASSHNILLQGEAFF
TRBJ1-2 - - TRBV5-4 TGTGCCAGCAGCTTTGATGAGTATGGCTACACCTTC CASSFDEYGYTF
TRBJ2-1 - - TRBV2 TGTGCCATTCGAGCGGGCCTCGGGGATGAGCAGTTCTTC CAIRAGLGDEQFF
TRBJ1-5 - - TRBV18 TGTGCCAGCTCACCGGTCGGTCAGGGCAATCAGCCCCAGCATTTT CASSPVGQGNQPQHF
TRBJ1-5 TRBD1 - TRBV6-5 TGTGCCAGCACTCCGACAGGGTTAAAACAGCCCCAGCATTTT CASTPTGLKQPQHF
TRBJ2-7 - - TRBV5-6 TGTGCCAGCAGCTTGGCAGGGATGCGATCCTACGAGCAGTACTTC CASSLAGMRSYEQYF
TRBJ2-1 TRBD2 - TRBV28 TGTGCCAGCAGTCTTACTTTAGCGGGAGGGCCGAATTCCTACAATGAGCAGTTCTTC CASSLTLAGGPNSYNEQFF
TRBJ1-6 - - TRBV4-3 TGCGCCAGCAGCCAAGATCTTAATTCACCCCTCCACTTT CASSQDLNSPLHF
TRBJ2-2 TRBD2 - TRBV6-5 TGTGCCAGCAGTACGGGGGGTACCGCACCGGGGGAGCTGTTTTTT CASSTGGTAPGELFF
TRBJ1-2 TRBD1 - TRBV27 TGTGCCAGCAGTCTAAAGGGGGCGGGAGGCTACACCTTC CASSLKGAGGYTF
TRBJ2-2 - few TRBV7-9 TGTGCCAGCAGCTTAGCGGGGACATCCGGGGAGCTGTTTTTT CASSLAGTSGELFF
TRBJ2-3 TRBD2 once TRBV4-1 TGCGCCAGCAGCCAAGGCGGGGGAACAGATACGCAGTATTTT CASSQGGGTDTQYF
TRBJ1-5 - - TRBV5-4 TGTGCCAGCAGCCCGGGTCCCAATCAGCCCCAGCATTTT CASSPGPNQPQHF
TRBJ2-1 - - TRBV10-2 TGCGCCAGCAGTGAGTCGAGGGTGGGATTGGGTTACCCTACGGGCCATGAGCAGTTCTTC CASSESRVGLGYPTGHEQFF
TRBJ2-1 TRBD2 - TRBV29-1 TGCAGCGTACCGGGCCGGGGGGATGAGCAGTTCTTC CSVPGRGDEQFF
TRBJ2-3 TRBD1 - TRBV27 TGTGCCAGCAGTTTATTGTCGAGGGGCAGGGGGAGCGATACGCAGTATTTT CASSLLSRGRGSDTQYF
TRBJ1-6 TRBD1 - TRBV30 TGTGCCTGGAGTGAGGGGACAGGGGATTCACCCCTCCACTTT CAWSEGTGDSPLHF
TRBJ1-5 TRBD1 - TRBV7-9 TGTGCCAGCAGCTTAGATGGGACAGTGGCTCAGCCCCAGCATTTT CASSLDGTVAQPQHF
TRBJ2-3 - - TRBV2 TGTGCCAGCAGTGAAGTGGGCCTACGACAGGGCACAGATACGCAGTATTTT CASSEVGLRQGTDTQYF